The next 19 T cell receptor beta chains were all read from a single sample in a study of T cell responses to AZD1222 COVID-19 vaccine. Libraries were prepared by immunoSEQ multiplex PCR; TCRdb keeps only in-frame clonotypes and omits some of them. The data show some 47,000 clones, with approximately 90% seen just once and approximately 2.5% held by the top ten. This material consisted of peripheral blood, taken 28 days after the second AZD1222 dose. These receptors all stem from an adult who received the AZD1222 COVID-19 vaccine.

This chain connects TRBV10-2 to TRBJ2-5, with 15 bases that match TRBD2. The V segment lost 5 bases and the J segment 5 bases; nucleotides outside the gene matches: 3. CDR3 size: 15 residues. Germline V gene sequence: CDR1 WSHSY, CDR2 SAAADI. CDR3 sequence (DNA): TGCGCCAGCAGTAGGACTAGCGGGAGGGGGGAGACCCAGTACTTC. The encoded protein is CASSRTSGRGETQYF.

The chain links TRBV25-1 to TRBJ2-5, with no clear D. The CDR3 is 14 amino acids. Per the germline V gene, CDR1 is MGHDK and CDR2 is SYGVNS. V lost 4 bases and J lost 4, with 13 bases in between. This chain's CDR3 is CASSARALTETQYF. The CDR3 bases are TGTGCCAGCAGTGCAAGGGCCCTTACAGAGACCCAGTACTTC. The full variable domain, rest sourced from reference TRBV25-1 and TRBJ2-5, is EADIYQTPRYLVIGTGKKITLECSQTMGHDKMYWYQQDPGMELHLIHYSYGVNSTEKGDLSSESTVSRIRTEHFPLTLESARPSHTSQYLCASSARALTETQYFGPGTRLLVL.

The chain uses TRBV28 and TRBJ2-2; TRBD2 aligns across 7 bases. The CDR3 runs to 17 residues. Germline V CDR1 and CDR2: MDHEN, SYDVKM. V lost 6 bases to trimming and J lost 7 bases; unmatched junction nucleotides: 17. CDR3 DNA sequence: TGTGCCAGCAGGCCCCCGCTGGAGCGGGAAGCCATCGGGGAGCTGTTTTTT. Amino acid sequence: CASRPPLEREAIGELFF.

This sequence joins TRBV2 and TRBJ1-2; 8 bases are a match to TRBD1. This CDR3 spans 15 amino acids. CDR1 and CDR2 (germline): SNHLY, FYNNEI. The junction had 16 bases not matched to a gene; V was cut back by 8 bases and J by 8 bases. The CDR3 nucleotides read TGTGCCAGCTCCAGTACCGGGACAGGAAGGGGCGGCTACACCTTC. Protein: CASSSTGTGRGGYTF.

This rearrangement joins TRBV28 to TRBJ1-1, with TRBD1 as a possible D gene (5 bases). The V gene's germline CDR1 is MDHEN and CDR2 SYDVKM. The CDR3 contains 14 residues. Trimming removed 7 bases at V and 2 bases at J, with 14 bases between. CDR3 in DNA: TGTGCCAGCACCCTGGGACGGCAAAACACTGAAGCTTTCTTT. It translates to CASTLGRQNTEAFF. Full variable domain (remainder filled in from reference TRBV28 and TRBJ1-1): DVKVTQSSRYLVKRTGEKVFLECVQDMDHENMFWYRQDPGLGLRLIYFSYDVKMKEKGDIPEGYSVSREKKERFSLILESASTNQTSMYLCASTLGRQNTEAFFGQGTRLTVV.

The gene calls are TRBV27 and TRBJ2-7; D might be TRBD2 (6 bases). The ends were cut back, 6 bases at V and 3 bases at J, with 15 bases in the middle. Germline V gene sequence: CDR1 MNHEY, CDR2 SMNVEV (reference sequence). This CDR3 has 14 amino acids. The CDR3 DNA sequence: TGTGCCAGCAGGAGGCGGGAAAGGAACTACGAGCAGTACTTC. As protein: CASRRRERNYEQYF.

This chain joins TRBV6-2 or TRBV6-3 and TRBJ2-3; 9 bases agree with TRBD2. V was clipped by 6 bases and J by 3 bases; unmatched bases: 7. CDR3 length: 15 residues. In germline, CDR1 is MNHEY, CDR2 SVGEGT. The CDR3 region is CASSPAGGRTDTQYF. DNA of the CDR3: TGTGCCAGCAGCCCGGCGGGAGGGAGGACAGATACGCAGTATTTT.

This clone has only a few counts. The J gene is TRBJ2-5, the V gene TRBV11-1; TRBD2 might be the D (5 bases). The CDR3 is made up of 13 amino acids. The V gene lost 5 bases and the J gene lost 4 bases, with 11 bases spanning the gap. From germline, CDR1 is SGHAT and CDR2 FQDESV (reference sequence). The CDR3 DNA is TGTGCCAGCAGCCCGTGGACTGTAGAGACCCAGTACTTC. Amino acid sequence: CASSPWTVETQYF.

V gene TRBV2 combines with J gene TRBJ2-3, with D maybe TRBD1 (5 bases). The germline V gene has CDR1 SNHLY and CDR2 FYNNEI. V lost 4 bases, J lost 4 bases, and 12 bases lay in between. The CDR3 spans 14 residues. The CDR3 region is CASSVSQGPDTQYF. CDR3 coding DNA: TGTGCCAGCAGTGTTTCTCAGGGCCCAGATACGCAGTATTTT.

J is TRBJ1-1 and V is TRBV9; D uncertain. Germline CDR1 reads SGDLS; CDR2 reads YYNGEE. V was cut by 2 bases and J by 1 base, with 9 bases left in between. The CDR3 sequence is 14 residues long. The CDR3 is CASSVAPENTEAFF. The CDR3 DNA is TGTGCCAGCAGCGTGGCTCCCGAGAACACTGAAGCTTTCTTT.

J is TRBJ2-2 and V is TRBV10-2; D remains unclear. Germline loops: CDR1 WSHSY, CDR2 SAAADI. The CDR3 is 12 residues long. V lost 6 bases and J 1 base, leaving 3 bases between the germline ends. The CDR3 DNA follows: TGCGCCAGCAGACGGAACACCGGGGAGCTGTTTTTT. The encoded protein is CASRRNTGELFF.

The rearrangement joins TRBV5-6 to TRBJ1-1, with 8 bases matching TRBD1. Germline V gene data show CDR1 as SGHDT and CDR2 as YYEEEE. The CDR3 covers 14 residues. V lost 3 bases to trimming and J lost 4 bases; unmatched junction nucleotides: 5. This CDR3 is CASSSTGVGTEAFF. DNA for the CDR3: TGTGCCAGCAGCTCGACAGGGGTTGGCACTGAAGCTTTCTTT.

The sample holds a few counts of this clone. The chain carries TRBV30 and TRBJ2-1; no reliable D call. The CDR3 runs to 14 residues. Trimming shortened V by 3 bases and J by 6 bases, and 15 bases separated the two germline ends. CDR1 is GTSNPN, CDR2 SVGIG, per germline (reference sequence). The CDR3 sequence: CAWRRSWVSNEQFF. In nucleotides, the CDR3 is TGTGCCTGGAGAAGAAGTTGGGTCTCCAATGAGCAGTTCTTC.

V and J are TRBV5-6 and TRBJ2-1; 12 bases are a match to TRBD2. The germline gives CDR1 SGHDT, CDR2 YYEEEE. Trimming removed 7 bases from V and 5 bases from J; junction bases left unmatched: 10. This CDR3 spans 16 amino acids. The CDR3 loop is CASRLRLAGVNNEQFF. The CDR3 coding sequence is TGTGCCAGCCGTCTTCGACTAGCGGGGGTAAACAATGAGCAGTTCTTC.

The V gene is TRBV27, the J gene TRBJ2-1; 14 positions match TRBD2. In germline, CDR1 is MNHEY, CDR2 SMNVEV (reference sequence). The CDR3 sequence is 15 residues long. The V gene end was trimmed by 2 bases and the J gene end by 9 bases; junction bases not matched to a gene: 3. The CDR3, as DNA: TGTGCCAGCAGTTTACGGACTAGCGGGAGGACTGAGCAGTTCTTC. Encoded protein: CASSLRTSGRTEQFF.

This chain joins TRBV5-4 and TRBJ2-1; 7 bases align to TRBD1. Germline CDR1 SGHNT, CDR2 YYREEE (reference sequence). V dropped 2 bases and J dropped 7; count of bases not matched to a gene: 12. CDR3 length: 16 residues. The CDR3 region is CASSFYRTSGGNEQFF. The CDR3 DNA sequence: TGTGCCAGCAGCTTTTATCGGACCTCAGGGGGAAATGAGCAGTTCTTC.

This clone was detected once. V and J are TRBV15 and TRBJ1-2; possibly TRBD1 for D (5 bases). The CDR3 loop spans 14 amino acids. Trimming left V 5 bases short and J 7 bases short, with 17 bases between. The V gene's germline CDR1 is LNHNV and CDR2 YYDKDF (reference sequence). Written as DNA, the CDR3 is TGTGCCACCAGCCAAGGGAACGTCAGGGCTGGCTACACCTTC. The encoded protein is CATSQGNVRAGYTF. Drawing the rest from reference TRBV15 and TRBJ1-2, the complete variable domain is DAMVIQNPRYQVTQFGKPVTLSCSQTLNHNVMYWYQQKSSQAPKLLFHYYDKDFNNEADTPDNFQSRRPNTSFCFLDIRSPGLGDTAMYLCATSQGNVRAGYTFGSGTRLTVV.

This chain links TRBV18 with TRBJ1-1; no definite D call. Germline-derived CDR1 and CDR2 are KGHSH and LQKENI. The CDR3 consists of 14 residues. The V end lost 1 base, the J end lost 4 bases, and 10 bases lay between the germline ends. This CDR3 reads CASSPLRFSTEAFF. The CDR3 DNA is TGTGCCAGCTCACCACTCAGATTTTCCACTGAAGCTTTCTTT.

This chain's CDR3 is CASSMISGTSAWGTGELFF. CDR3 nucleotide sequence: TGTGCCAGTAGTATGATCTCTGGGACTAGCGCGTGGGGGACCGGGGAGCTGTTTTTT. This chain joins TRBV19 and TRBJ2-2, with TRBD2 matching over 10 bases. The CDR3 is 19 residues long. V lost 3 bases, J lost 5 bases, and 15 bases stayed unmatched. Germline V gives CDR1 LNHDA, CDR2 SQIVND (reference sequence).